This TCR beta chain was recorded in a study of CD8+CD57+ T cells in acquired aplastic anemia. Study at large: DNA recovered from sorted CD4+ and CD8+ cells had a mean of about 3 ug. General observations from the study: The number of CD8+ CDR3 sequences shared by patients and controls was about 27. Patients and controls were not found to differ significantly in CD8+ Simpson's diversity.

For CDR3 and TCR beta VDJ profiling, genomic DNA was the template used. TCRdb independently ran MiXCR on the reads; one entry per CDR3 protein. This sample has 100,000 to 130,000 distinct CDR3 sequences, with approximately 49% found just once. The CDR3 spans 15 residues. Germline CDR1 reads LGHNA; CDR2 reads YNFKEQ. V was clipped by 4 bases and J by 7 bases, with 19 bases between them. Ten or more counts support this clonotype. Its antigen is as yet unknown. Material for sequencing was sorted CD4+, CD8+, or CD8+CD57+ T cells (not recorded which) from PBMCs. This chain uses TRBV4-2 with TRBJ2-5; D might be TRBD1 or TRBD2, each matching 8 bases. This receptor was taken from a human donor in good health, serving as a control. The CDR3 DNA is TGTGCCAGCAGCCTTACGTCGGGGGGGACAGGGACCCAGTACTTC. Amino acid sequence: CASSLTSGGTGTQYF.